This T cell receptor (beta chain) was captured by sequencing in a study of T-cell memory formation after mild COVID-19. Germline CDR1 MNHEY, CDR2 SVGAGI. Trimming removed 5 bases from V and 6 bases from J, with 19 bases in between. This CDR3 is built from 15 residues. Constant-segment primers and 5'RACE yielded cDNA libraries for TCR alpha and TCR beta, each carrying sample barcodes and UMIs. Each CDR3 protein is one row after TCRdb ran MiXCR on the 5' RACE reads. The repertoire includes 250,000 to 300,000 distinct CDR3 sequences, around 15% of them detected once, and roughly 20% sits in the top ten.

The chain recombines TRBV6-5 with TRBJ1-2; D possibly corresponds to TRBD1 (6 bases). This clonotype was obtained from a man younger than 30 who had mild COVID-19 (a few samples of this study predate the infection). Cell type and time point are not known. Source material: PBMCs or a T cell subset sorted from them (not recorded which). CDR3 loop: CASSASYDRIDGYTF. CDR3 in DNA: TGTGCCAGCAGTGCAAGTTACGACAGGATCGATGGCTACACCTTC.